The T cell receptor (beta chain) described here comes from a study of CD8 T cells in Susac syndrome. RNA amounts of about 0.5 to 1 ug underwent reverse transcription with random hexamers. One entry per CDR3 protein results from TCRdb running MiXCR on the immunoSEQ multiplex PCR reads. This sample has about 120,000 distinct CDR3 sequences, with less than 95% found just once. This CDR3 has 16 amino acids. J gave up 0 bases and V 5 bases, and 8 bases lay outside the gene matches. V gene TRBV12-3 or TRBV12-4 combines with J gene TRBJ1-2, with 8 bases that match TRBD1. The sequence was obtained from a human donor in good health. The sample taken for sequencing was CD8+ T cells from PBMCs. This chain's CDR3 is CASSPTGAVANYGYTF. DNA for the CDR3: TGTGCCAGCAGTCCGACAGGGGCTGTAGCTAACTATGGCTACACCTTC.